These 32 T cell receptor beta chains originate from one sample sequenced in a study of blood T cells in healthy people across ages. Primed by a sample-barcoded 5' primer and a J-beta primer mix, a second PCR proceeded for about 6 to 11 cycles. TCRdb reanalysed the 5' RACE reads using MiXCR and keeps one entry per CDR3 protein. The sample holds roughly 1,100,000 distinct CDR3 sequences, under 30% seen once. These data are also associated with another study on T cells of mothers and their children.

Sequencing was done on a sample of blood. The receptors stem from a girl aged 2 to 10 in good health.

The J gene is TRBJ2-2, the V gene TRBV28; 7 bases line up with TRBD1. The CDR3 has 15 amino acids. Germline-derived CDR1 and CDR2 are MDHEN and SYDVKM. V shed 5 bases and J 2 bases; nucleotides not matched to a gene: 5. The CDR3 DNA reads TGTGCCAGCAGTCTACAGGGGTTCAACACCGGGGAGCTGTTTTTT. Translated: CASSLQGFNTGELFF.

This clonotype turned up a few times. V is TRBV29-1 and J is TRBJ2-3; D possibly corresponds to TRBD1 (6 bases). The V gene lost 4 bases and the J gene lost 9 bases, with 8 bases spanning the gap. Germline V gene lookup returns CDR1 SQVTM and CDR2 ANQGSEA. This CDR3 contains 10 residues. The CDR3 here is CSVAGATQYF. The CDR3 DNA reads TGCAGCGTTGCAGGGGCGACGCAGTATTTT.

This clonotype came up a few times. The rearrangement joins TRBV10-3 to TRBJ2-5; TRBD2 agrees at 11 bases. The J call is doubtful: the DNA matches TRBJ2-1 better. The length of the CDR3 is 16 residues. Germline V gives CDR1 ENHRY, CDR2 SYGVKD. CDR3 sequence reads: CAISGLAGGRYNEQFF. The CDR3 bases are TGTGCCATCAGTGGGCTAGCGGGGGGACGTTACAATGAGCAGTTCTTC.

The chain combines TRBV7-9 with TRBJ2-7; 8 bases fit TRBD2. Looked up from germline, CDR1 is SEHNR and CDR2 is FQNEAQ (reference sequence). There are 14 residues in the CDR3. V shed 4 bases and J 1 base; nucleotides not matched to a gene: 3. Here the CDR3 reads CASSSQRESYEQYF. The CDR3 nucleotides read TGTGCCAGCAGCTCCCAGCGGGAGTCCTACGAGCAGTACTTC. The full variable domain, in which reference TRBV7-9 and TRBJ2-7 provide the parts outside the CDR3, is DTGVSQNPRHKITKRGQNVTFRCDPISEHNRLYWYRQTLGQGPEFLTYFQNEAQLEKSRLLSDRFSAERPKGSFSTLEIQRTEQGDSAMYLCASSSQRESYEQYFGPGTRLTVT.

This chain connects TRBV5-1 to TRBJ2-1; D remains ambiguous. The J call may be incorrect, as the DNA end agrees better with TRBJ2-7. This CDR3 contains 13 residues. The germline V gene encodes CDR1 SGHRS and CDR2 YFSETQ. CDR3 nucleotide sequence: TGCGCCAGCAGCGGATGGAGCAATTACGAGCAGTACTTC. This translates into CASSGWSNYEQYF.

The J gene is TRBJ2-5, the V gene TRBV5-4; 8 bases map to TRBD2. Germline loops: CDR1 SGHNT, CDR2 YYREEE (reference sequence). This CDR3 spans 15 amino acids. V lost 4 bases to trimming and J lost 1 base; unmatched junction nucleotides: 6. The chain's CDR3 is CASSPRTSLQETQYF. Here the CDR3 DNA reads TGTGCCAGCAGCCCCCGGACTAGCCTCCAAGAGACCCAGTACTTC.

Concerning this clonotype: The junction differs from germline at one of its ends, possibly a read error. The gene calls are TRBV6-5 and TRBJ2-1; TRBD1 might be the D (5 bases). The CDR3 contains 16 residues. Per the germline V gene, CDR1 is MNHEY and CDR2 is SVGAGI. The DNA of the CDR3 is TGTGTCAGCAGTTACTCAGGGCTAGTGGGGTACAATGAGCAGTTCTTC. Amino acids: CVSSYSGLVGYNEQFF.

V gene TRBV28 combines with J gene TRBJ2-4, with 9 bases matching TRBD1. Germline CDR1 MDHEN, CDR2 SYDVKM. This CDR3 is built from 14 residues. The ends lost 5 bases at V and 1 base at J; junction bases unmatched: 0. The CDR3 nucleotides are TGTGCCAGCAGTGGACAGGGGGCCAAAAACATTCAGTACTTC. Its translation is CASSGQGAKNIQYF.

This clonotype showed up just a few times. The chain couples TRBV7-9 to TRBJ2-5, with 12 positions matching TRBD2. This CDR3 comprises 15 residues. V gave up 5 bases and J gave up 2 bases; unmatched junction bases: 3. Germline CDR1 is SEHNR and CDR2 is FQNEAQ (reference sequence). The CDR3: CASSRLAGDQETQYF. For the CDR3, the DNA is TGTGCCAGCAGCCGACTAGCGGGAGATCAAGAGACCCAGTACTTC.

The chain couples TRBV6-1 to TRBJ2-5; TRBD2 is a possible D gene (5 bases). V shed 6 bases and J shed 4 bases, with 15 bases lying between them. Germline V gene data show CDR1 as MNHNS and CDR2 as SASEGT. This CDR3 region has 14 residues. CDR3 sequence: CASSGPTRGETQYF. The CDR3 nucleotides read TGTGCCAGCAGCGGACCGACCCGGGGAGAGACCCAGTACTTC.

The chain joins TRBV2 to TRBJ1-4; 8 bases are a match to TRBD1. V lost 5 bases and J lost 10; bases outside the gene matches: 15. The CDR3 length is 16 residues. CDR1 and CDR2 (germline): SNHLY, FYNNEI. The CDR3 DNA follows: TGTGCCAGCAGTCCTAGGGGACAGGCGGGATGGGTAAAACTGTTTTTT. Protein product: CASSPRGQAGWVKLFF. Drawing the rest from reference TRBV2 and TRBJ1-4, the complete variable domain is EPEVTQTPSHQVTQMGQEVILRCVPISNHLYFYWYRQILGQKVEFLVSFYNNEISEKSEIFDDQFSVERPDGSNFTLKIRSTKLEDSAMYFCASSPRGQAGWVKLFFGSGTQLSVL.

As to this clonotype: The conserved final phenylalanine or tryptophan is absent from the CDR3, which likely points to a read error. V and J are TRBV12-3 or TRBV12-4 and TRBJ2-3; no reliable D call. Trimming removed 3 bases from V and 0 bases from J, with 13 bases in between. The CDR3 runs 16 residues. In DNA, the CDR3 is TGTGCCAGCAGTTTCCCCGGACGGTATAGCACAGATACGCAGTATTCC. Its translation is CASSFPGRYSTDTQYS.

The J gene is TRBJ1-5, the V gene TRBV11-2; TRBD1 might be the D (5 bases). Germline V gene lookup returns CDR1 SGHAT and CDR2 FQNNGV. Trimming left V 6 bases short and J 5 bases short, with 20 bases between. CDR3 size: 16 residues. The CDR3, as DNA: TGTGCCAGCAGTGAAGAGTATAGGGGCATCGATCAGCCCCAGCATTTT. Translated: CASSEEYRGIDQPQHF.

In this sample, this clonotype turned up many times. The J gene is TRBJ2-5, the V gene TRBV29-1; D is uncertain. The V end lost 6 bases, the J end lost 4 bases, and 6 bases lay between the germline ends. This CDR3 is 10 amino acids long. CDR1 and CDR2 from the germline V gene are SQVTM and ANQGSEA. In nucleotides, the CDR3 is TGCAGCGTGAGGCTAGAGACCCAGTACTTC. Its protein product is CSVRLETQYF. The full variable domain, its missing parts supplied by reference TRBV29-1 and TRBJ2-5, is SAVISQKPSRDICQRGTSLTIQCQVDSQVTMMFWYRQQPGQSLTLIATANQGSEATYESGFVIDKFPISRPNLTFSTLTVSNMSPEDSSIYLCSVRLETQYFGPGTRLLVL.

Only a few counts were recorded for this clonotype. Sequence at one end of the junction differs from germline and may be a read error. The chain uses TRBV7-2 and TRBJ2-1; 14 bases fit TRBD2. The CDR3 sequence is 19 residues long. The germline gives CDR1 SGHTA, CDR2 FQGNSA. The CDR3 here is CASSLTSGGVSSSCNEQFF. The CDR3, as DNA: TGTGCCAGCAGCTTGACTAGCGGGGGGGTTTCGAGCTCCTGCAATGAGCAGTTCTTC.

The chain joins TRBV28 to TRBJ1-2; D unresolved. Trimming stripped 3 bases from V and 8 bases from J, with 10 bases between. In germline, CDR1 is MDHEN, CDR2 SYDVKM. This CDR3 contains 12 residues. The CDR3 loop is CASSFGQTGYTF. DNA of the CDR3: TGTGCCAGCAGTTTTGGGCAGACCGGCTACACCTTC.

In DNA, the CDR3 is TGTGCCAGCAGTTACAGGGTCCCGGGCGGGACTGAAGCTTTCTTT. Its protein product is CASSYRVPGGTEAFF. The chain couples TRBV6-5 to TRBJ1-1; D gene uncertain. The germline gives CDR1 MNHEY, CDR2 SVGAGI. The length of the CDR3 is 15 residues. V was cut by 2 bases and J by 5 bases, with 15 bases left in between.

The chain combines TRBV12-3 or TRBV12-4 with TRBJ2-5, with a tentative D call TRBD1 (6 bases). The DNA end lines up better with TRBJ2-7; the J call may be wrong. The CDR3 is made up of 13 amino acids. The CDR3 DNA reads TGTGCCAGCAGCACCGGGACAAACTACGAGCAGTACTTC. It translates to CASSTGTNYEQYF.

The sample holds a few counts of this clonotype. The chain joins TRBV29-1 to TRBJ2-2; TRBD2 matches 7 bases. V lost 6 bases and J lost 1; bases outside the gene matches: 5. Germline V lookup: CDR1 SQVTM, CDR2 ANQGSEA. CDR3 length: 14 amino acids. DNA for the CDR3: TGCAGCGTGGGGGGGGAACTGAACACCGGGGAGCTGTTTTTT. Amino acid sequence: CSVGGELNTGELFF.

This clonotype was observed a handful of times. At one boundary the junction diverges from the germline segment, which might be a read error. The J gene is TRBJ2-1, the V gene TRBV7-9, with D possibly TRBD1 on 5 matching bases. Germline V gene lookup returns CDR1 SEHNR and CDR2 FQNEAQ (reference sequence). The CDR3 spans 13 residues. The CDR3 bases are TGTGCCGGACAAGACAGCCACAACAATGAGCGGTTCTTC. Translating gives CAGQDSHNNERFF.

There are a few counts of this clonotype. The chain combines TRBV28 with TRBJ2-5; D uncertain. The germline V gene has CDR1 MDHEN and CDR2 SYDVKM. V lost 3 bases and J 6 bases, leaving 2 bases between the germline ends. This CDR3 comprises 10 residues. The CDR3 protein is CASSFKTQYF. CDR3 coding DNA: TGTGCCAGCAGTTTTAAGACCCAGTACTTC.

This clonotype was seen a few times. The CDR3 DNA reads TGTGCCAGCAGCTTATCCCAGGAATGGGCTTTCTTT. Its protein product is CASSLSQEWAFF. V usage is TRBV7-2 and J usage is TRBJ1-1; D remains unclear. Germline loops: CDR1 SGHTA, CDR2 FQGNSA. V dropped 2 bases and J dropped 11 bases, with 12 bases sitting between them. The CDR3 loop spans 12 amino acids.

The rearrangement uses TRBV10-3 and TRBJ1-4; the D is unclear. The germline CDR1 and CDR2 sequences are ENHRY and SYGVKD. The CDR3 loop spans 13 amino acids. The germline V and J ends were trimmed by 3 bases and 5 bases, with 7 bases remaining between them. The CDR3, as DNA: TGTGCCATCAGTGAAATGGGGAATGAAAAACTGTTTTTT. This encodes CAISEMGNEKLFF.

This clonotype has only a few counts. The chain links TRBV5-1 to TRBJ2-7; 9 nucleotides agree with TRBD2. Germline assignment: CDR1 SGHRS and CDR2 YFSETQ. V lost 4 bases to trimming and J lost 4 bases; unmatched junction nucleotides: 6. The CDR3 consists of 14 residues. The CDR3 DNA reads TGCGCCAGCAGCCGAGGGACTAGCCCTTACGAGCAGTACTTC. Protein sequence: CASSRGTSPYEQYF.

V and J are TRBV27 and TRBJ1-2; a weak D match, TRBD1 (5 bases). Trimming cost V 3 bases and J 4 bases, with 12 bases left between them. The CDR3 consists of 14 residues. Germline-derived CDR1 and CDR2 are MNHEY and SMNVEV (reference sequence). The CDR3 reads CASSFMAGLYGYTF. DNA for the CDR3: TGTGCCAGCAGTTTTATGGCAGGGCTCTATGGCTACACCTTC.

This clonotype was observed a few times. The gene calls are TRBV25-1 and TRBJ2-3, with 8 nucleotides matching TRBD1. Germline V gene lookup returns CDR1 MGHDK and CDR2 SYGVNS. The trim removed 5 bases at V and 0 bases at J, leaving 7 bases unmatched. There are 16 residues in the CDR3. The CDR3 protein is CASSPGTGFSTDTQYF. CDR3 in DNA: TGTGCCAGCAGTCCCGGGACAGGTTTTAGCACAGATACGCAGTATTTT.

The genes are TRBV29-1 and TRBJ2-5, with D perhaps being TRBD1 or TRBD2 (5 bases each). The J call may be mistaken, given a closer DNA end match to TRBJ2-7. There are 14 residues in the CDR3. Germline V gives CDR1 SQVTM, CDR2 ANQGSEA. CDR3 protein: CSVGRTGTTYEQYF. The CDR3, as DNA: TGCAGCGTTGGTAGAACGGGGACCACCTACGAGCAGTACTTC.

V usage is TRBV9 and J usage is TRBJ2-5, with D tentatively TRBD2 (7 bases). The CDR3 runs 15 residues. Between the trimmed V and J ends, which lost 0 bases and 0 bases, there was a span of 9 bases. Germline CDR1 is SGDLS and CDR2 is YYNGEE. The CDR3 sequence is CASSVEGGYQETQYF. CDR3 bases: TGTGCCAGCAGCGTAGAGGGGGGGTACCAAGAGACCCAGTACTTC.

This clonotype showed up just a few times. This chain uses TRBV25-1 with TRBJ2-1; 8 nucleotides match TRBD1. The germline gives CDR1 MGHDK, CDR2 SYGVNS. V lost 8 bases, J lost 8 bases, and 11 bases stayed unmatched. The CDR3 is made up of 14 amino acids. Here the CDR3 DNA reads TGTGCCAGCTCCTTACAGGGGGTAATTGATGAGCAGTTCTTC. Protein sequence: CASSLQGVIDEQFF. Supplemented by reference TRBV25-1 and TRBJ2-1, the full variable domain reads EADIYQTPRYLVIGTGKKITLECSQTMGHDKMYWYQQDPGMELHLIHYSYGVNSTEKGDLSSESTVSRIRTEHFPLTLESARPSHTSQYLCASSLQGVIDEQFFGPGTRLTVL.

This rearrangement joins TRBV12-5 to TRBJ2-7, with unresolved D. CDR3 length: 12 residues. Germline V gene sequence: CDR1 LGHNT, CDR2 FRNRAP. V was trimmed by 1 base and J by 4 bases, leaving 5 bases between them. The CDR3 reads CASGLGQYEQYF. The CDR3 DNA reads TGTGCTAGTGGTTTGGGCCAATACGAGCAGTACTTC.

V and J are TRBV2 and TRBJ2-5; D is uncertain. The germline CDR1 and CDR2 sequences are SNHLY and FYNNEI. The length of the CDR3 is 15 residues. V lost 0 bases to trimming and J lost 3 bases, with 11 bases between them. The DNA of the CDR3 is TGTGCCAGCAGTGAAGCACGACCGATGGAAGAGACCCAGTACTTC. Translating it yields CASSEARPMEETQYF.

The V and J genes are TRBV20-1 and TRBJ2-5, with a tentative D call TRBD2 (6 bases). Germline V CDR1 and CDR2: DFQATT, SNEGSKA (reference sequence). V shed 0 bases and J shed 2 bases, with 16 bases lying between them. This CDR3 is 16 amino acids long. CDR3: CSARDQGRSTQETQYF. For the CDR3, the DNA is TGCAGTGCTAGAGATCAAGGGAGGTCAACTCAAGAGACCCAGTACTTC.